The 10 T cell receptor beta chains in this list originate from one sample, sequenced in a study of esophageal squamous cell carcinoma under preoperative chemotherapy. One entry per CDR3 protein, called by TCRdb with MiXCR from the PCR reads. Seen here are roughly 15,000 distinct CDR3 sequences, 60% observed once, and the top ten hold approximately 55%. Time point: before preoperative PTX-NDP chemotherapy. This specimen was acquired from a patient given preoperative chemotherapy. These receptors were taken from a human donor with esophageal squamous cell carcinoma. The donor label of this sample is uncertain.

This clonotype was observed many times. Relative to the germline gene, one junction end is altered; a read error may explain this. This chain uses TRBV7-2 with TRBJ2-1; 14 bases agree with TRBD2. In germline, CDR1 is SGHTA, CDR2 FQGNSA. This CDR3 contains 13 residues. The DNA of the CDR3 is TGTGCCAGCAGCTTGACTAGCGGGAGGGCCGGGGACTTC. Translation gives CASSLTSGRAGDF. The whole variable domain, filled in from reference TRBV7-2 and TRBJ2-1, reads GAGVSQSPSNKVTEKGKDVELRCDPISGHTALYWYRQSLGQGLEFLIYFQGNSAPDKSGLPSDRFSAERTGGSVSTLTIQRTQQEDSAVYLCASSLTSGRAGDFGPGTRLTVL.

The sample holds a few counts of this clonotype. As DNA, the CDR3 is TGTGCCAGCAGTTGGCCCTTTCGGCCAAAGTACTTC. Amino acids: CASSWPFRPKYF. V and J are TRBV27 and TRBJ2-5; D unclear. The V gene's germline CDR1 is MNHEY and CDR2 SMNVEV (reference sequence). This CDR3 is built from 12 residues. The V end lost 4 bases, the J end lost 12 bases, and 15 bases lay between the germline ends.

In regard to this clonotype: This could be a read error, since a much larger clone is one nucleotide away. The chain joins TRBV27 to TRBJ2-5, with TRBD2 identical over 7 bases. The end of the DNA fits TRBJ2-1 better, so the J call may be wrong. CDR1 MNHEY and CDR2 SMNVEV come from the germline V gene (reference sequence). The CDR3 extends over 12 amino acids. CDR3: CASRETSHEQFF. The CDR3 region has the DNA TGTGCCAGCAGGGAGACTAGCCACGAGCAGTTCTTC.

This clonotype was counted ten times or more. J is TRBJ2-1 and V is TRBV7-3, with 7 bases identical to TRBD2. With the DNA end fitting TRBJ2-7 better, the J assignment may be wrong. Germline CDR1 is SGHTA and CDR2 is FQGTGA. The CDR3 length is 16 residues. CDR3 sequence (DNA): TGTGCCAGCAGCTTAAGCGGGGGTAGCTCCTACAATGAGCAGTACTTC. It codes for CASSLSGGSSYNEQYF.

This clonotype was seen only a few times. The chain couples TRBV12-3 or TRBV12-4 to TRBJ2-4; D unresolved. This CDR3 spans 12 amino acids. Trimming stripped 3 bases from V and 7 bases from J, with 7 bases between. The CDR3 region is CASSFAANIQYF. DNA of the CDR3: TGTGCCAGCAGTTTCGCTGCGAACATTCAGTACTTC.

V and J are TRBV6-1 and TRBJ2-1; possibly TRBD1 for D (5 bases). Gene TRBJ2-7 matches the end of the DNA better, so the J call may be wrong. This CDR3 spans 16 amino acids. The germline V gene encodes CDR1 MNHNS and CDR2 SASEGT. CDR3 residues: CASSTSQGGCSNEQYF. DNA for the CDR3: TGTGCCAGCAGTACAAGCCAGGGTGGATGCTCCAATGAGCAGTACTTC.

The V and J genes are TRBV7-2 and TRBJ2-1, with 9 bases matching TRBD2. The end of the DNA is better explained by TRBJ2-7, so the J call may be wrong. Germline V gene data show CDR1 as SGHTA and CDR2 as FQGNSA. CDR3 size: 15 residues. In DNA form, the CDR3 reads TGTGCCAGCAGCTTAGATAGCGGGAGCTACAATGAGCAGTACTTC. It codes for CASSLDSGSYNEQYF.

The chain employs TRBV6-5 and TRBJ2-3; 8 nucleotides align to TRBD1. The end of the DNA is better explained by TRBJ2-5, so the J call may be wrong. Germline assignment: CDR1 MNHEY and CDR2 SVGAGI. This CDR3 spans 13 amino acids. Here the CDR3 DNA reads TGTGCCAGCAGTTACCCAGGGGGCGAGACCCAGTACTTC. Its translation: CASSYPGGETQYF.

The V call is TRBV6-1, the J call TRBJ1-1, with D unresolved. Germline V gene data show CDR1 as MNHNS and CDR2 as SASEGT. The CDR3 totals 10 residues. V was clipped by 6 bases and J by 11 bases, with 10 bases between them. The CDR3 protein is CASREGMAFF. As DNA, the CDR3 is TGTGCCAGCAGAGAGGGTATGGCTTTCTTT.

This chain connects TRBV6-1 to TRBJ2-7, with TRBD2 identical over 10 bases. The V gene's germline CDR1 is MNHNS and CDR2 SASEGT. The ends lost 5 bases at V and 1 base at J; junction bases unmatched: 2. The CDR3 extends over 14 amino acids. This chain's CDR3 is CASSSSGRSYEQYF. CDR3 bases: TGTGCCAGCAGTAGTAGCGGGAGGTCCTACGAGCAGTACTTC.